The next 27 T cell receptor beta chains were all read from a single sample in a study of blood T cell repertoires in COVID-19. The method was immunoSEQ multiplex PCR; TCRdb's version includes in-frame clones alone and lacks a portion of them. Here the sample spans roughly 87,000 clones, about 85% being singletons. The sample taken for sequencing was peripheral blood. The receptor set was obtained from a woman of 80 years or more with COVID-19, enrolled during active disease.

The V gene is TRBV5-1, the J gene TRBJ2-3, with 7 positions matching TRBD1. CDR1 is SGHRS, CDR2 YFSETQ, per germline. V shed 3 bases and J 1 base; nucleotides not matched to a gene: 8. This CDR3 has 16 amino acids. The CDR3 region has the DNA TGCGCCAGCAGCTACAACGCCGACAGGGGCACAGATACGCAGTATTTT. Translation gives CASSYNADRGTDTQYF. Together with reference TRBV5-1 and TRBJ2-3, the CDR3 gives the full variable domain: KAGVTQTPRYLIKTRGQQVTLSCSPISGHRSVSWYQQTPGQGLQFLFEYFSETQRNKGNFPGRFSGRQFSNSRSEMNVSTLELGDSALYLCASSYNADRGTDTQYFGPGTRLTVL.

This chain joins TRBV18 and TRBJ1-6; no clear D gene. The V end was cut by 3 bases, the J end by 0 bases, with 18 bases between. Germline CDR1 KGHSH, CDR2 LQKENI. CDR3 size: 19 residues. The CDR3, as DNA: TGTGCCAGCTCACCCCTTAGCAAGTTCCCGAGCTCCTATAATTCACCCCTCCACTTT. Amino acids: CASSPLSKFPSSYNSPLHF.

V gene TRBV27 combines with J gene TRBJ1-5; D gene ambiguous. The CDR3 sequence is 16 residues long. Trimming removed 2 bases at V and 6 bases at J, with 17 bases between. The germline gives CDR1 MNHEY, CDR2 SMNVEV (reference sequence). The CDR3, as DNA: TGTGCCAGCAGTTTAACCTCTAGGAGGGTCGGTCAGCCCCAGCATTTT. It yields the protein CASSLTSRRVGQPQHF.

This rearrangement joins TRBV5-1 to TRBJ1-5; 8 nucleotides align to TRBD1. Germline CDR1 and CDR2: SGHRS and YFSETQ. The CDR3 contains 17 residues. Trimming took 4 bases from V and 4 from J; bases not matched to a gene: 13. The CDR3 nucleotides read TGCGCCAGCAGCCTGAACCCAGGGGGCGAGGAGAATCAGCCCCAGCATTTT. As protein: CASSLNPGGEENQPQHF.

This clone was observed a handful of times. The chain links TRBV4-3 to TRBJ1-1; D may be TRBD1 (5 bases). This CDR3 has 15 amino acids. Germline-derived CDR1 and CDR2 are LGHNA and YSLEER. The germline V and J ends were trimmed by 0 bases and 9 bases, with 17 bases remaining between them. CDR3 protein: CASSQDGAGLAKAFF. The DNA for the CDR3 is TGCGCCAGCAGCCAAGATGGGGCAGGGTTGGCTAAAGCTTTCTTT.

This clone was detected a few times. The rearrangement uses TRBV7-8 and TRBJ1-1; TRBD1 might be the D (5 bases). CDR1 and CDR2 (germline): SGHVS, FQNEAQ. The CDR3 is 14 amino acids. V was clipped by 4 bases and J by 0 bases, with 9 bases between them. CDR3 loop: CASSWTTMNTEAFF. CDR3 bases: TGTGCCAGCAGCTGGACAACGATGAACACTGAAGCTTTCTTT.

The rearrangement uses TRBV5-4 and TRBJ2-7; 9 nucleotides agree with TRBD2. This CDR3 has 16 amino acids. Trimming at V came to 4 bases and at J to 12 bases, leaving 20 bases not matched to a gene. The germline gives CDR1 SGHNT, CDR2 YYREEE (reference sequence). The CDR3, as DNA: TGTGCCAGCAGCGCGGGAGGCCTAGCGGGGATTAGTTATCGGTACTTC. This codes for CASSAGGLAGISYRYF.

The chain combines TRBV19 with TRBJ2-1, with D perhaps TRBD1 (5 bases). The CDR3 runs to 14 residues. From germline, CDR1 is LNHDA and CDR2 SQIVND (reference sequence). V shed 2 bases and J shed 8 bases, with 13 bases lying between them. CDR3: CASSIRGYGDEQFF. The DNA of the CDR3 is TGTGCCAGTAGTATAAGGGGATATGGGGATGAGCAGTTCTTC. Combining the CDR3 with reference TRBV19 and TRBJ2-1 gives the whole variable domain DGGITQSPKYLFRKEGQNVTLSCEQNLNHDAMYWYRQDPGQGLRLIYYSQIVNDFQKGDIAEGYSVSREKKESFPLTVTSAQKNPTAFYLCASSIRGYGDEQFFGPGTRLTVL.

The chain joins TRBV27 to TRBJ2-7; 11 bases agree with TRBD1. The CDR3 runs 15 residues. With 3 bases clipped from V and 3 bases from J, the junction kept 4 bases outside the gene matches. Germline V CDR1 and CDR2: MNHEY, SMNVEV (reference sequence). The chain's CDR3 is CASSLRTGGFYEQYF. CDR3 bases: TGTGCCAGCAGTTTGAGGACAGGGGGCTTCTACGAGCAGTACTTC.

This chain links TRBV3-1 (or the pseudogene TRBV3-2) with TRBJ1-3; D remains unclear. This CDR3 spans 16 amino acids. Germline V gene data show CDR1 as LGHDT and CDR2 as YNNKEL (reference sequence). Trimming shortened V by 3 bases and J by 0 bases, and 12 bases separated the two germline ends. The CDR3 protein is CASSQLDSSSGNTIYF. The CDR3 DNA follows: TGTGCCAGCAGCCAGCTAGACTCAAGCTCTGGAAACACCATATATTTT.

This chain uses TRBV7-3 with TRBJ2-1, with D possibly TRBD1 on 6 matching bases. The CDR3 is made up of 12 amino acids. Germline CDR1 SGHTA, CDR2 FQGTGA. Trimming stripped 5 bases from V and 9 bases from J, with 11 bases between. This CDR3 is CASSHRESEQFF. The CDR3 bases are TGTGCCAGCAGCCACAGGGAAAGTGAGCAGTTCTTC.

The chain has TRBV19 and TRBJ2-1; D is perhaps TRBD2 (6 bases). Germline CDR1 and CDR2: LNHDA and SQIVND (reference sequence). Trimming took 3 bases from V and 6 from J, leaving 15 bases between them. The CDR3 has 15 amino acids. The CDR3 here is CASSMSRGRANEQFF. The CDR3, as DNA: TGTGCCAGTAGTATGTCGCGGGGAAGGGCCAATGAGCAGTTCTTC.

The CDR3 here is CAISELSDYGYTF. CDR3 nucleotide sequence: TGTGCCATCAGTGAGCTGTCGGACTATGGCTACACCTTC. The genes are TRBV10-3 and TRBJ1-2, with D uncertain. Germline V lookup: CDR1 ENHRY, CDR2 SYGVKD. This CDR3 is built from 13 residues. The V and J ends lost 2 bases and 3 bases respectively, with 7 bases between them.

This sequence joins TRBV11-2 and TRBJ1-2; 10 bases align to TRBD1. The V gene's germline CDR1 is SGHAT and CDR2 FQNNGV. Unmatched junction bases numbered 6, after V lost 5 bases and J lost 3 bases. The CDR3 is 15 amino acids. CDR3 bases: TGTGCCAGCAGCACCCGACAGGGGGCGTACTATGGCTACACCTTC. Translation: CASSTRQGAYYGYTF.

The V gene is TRBV7-9, the J gene TRBJ1-2; D might be TRBD1 (6 bases). The germline gives CDR1 SEHNR, CDR2 FQNEAQ (reference sequence). Trimming removed 8 bases from V and 0 bases from J, with 16 bases in between. CDR3 length: 15 residues. The CDR3, as DNA: TGTGCCAGCCTCCCCGGGGGGCAGGCTAACTATGGCTACACCTTC. Amino acid sequence: CASLPGGQANYGYTF. Supplemented by reference TRBV7-9 and TRBJ1-2, the full variable domain reads DTGVSQNPRHKITKRGQNVTFRCDPISEHNRLYWYRQTLGQGPEFLTYFQNEAQLEKSRLLSDRFSAERPKGSFSTLEIQRTEQGDSAMYLCASLPGGQANYGYTFGSGTRLTVV.

The V call is TRBV18, the J call TRBJ2-5; D gene ambiguous. Germline CDR1 KGHSH, CDR2 LQKENI. The CDR3 runs to 13 residues. The germline V and J ends were trimmed by 1 base and 5 bases, with 8 bases remaining between them. This CDR3 is CASSPLERETQYF. In nucleotides, the CDR3 is TGTGCCAGCTCACCACTGGAGCGCGAGACCCAGTACTTC.

This chain uses TRBV5-1 with TRBJ2-7, with D tentatively TRBD2 (5 bases). CDR3 length: 15 amino acids. Trimming took off 4 bases at V and 0 bases at J, with 14 bases between the two ends. In germline, CDR1 is SGHRS, CDR2 YFSETQ. Written as DNA, the CDR3 is TGCGCCAGCAGCGTTGGGGAGCCCCTCTCCTACGAGCAGTACTTC. This sequence encodes CASSVGEPLSYEQYF.

As concerns this clone: One junction end does not reproduce the germline sequence, and a read error may be involved. The chain joins TRBV10-2 to TRBJ2-1, with TRBD1 matching 11 bases. Per germline, CDR1 WSHSY and CDR2 SAAADI. The CDR3 runs to 11 residues. DNA of the CDR3: TGCGCCAGGGACAGGGGGCCTAGTAGGGTCTTC. Amino acids: CARDRGPSRVF.

This chain uses TRBV12-3 or TRBV12-4 with TRBJ2-5; D perhaps matches TRBD1 (5 bases). The CDR3 sequence is 12 residues long. Trimming took off 7 bases at V and 4 bases at J, with 10 bases between the two ends. Written as DNA, the CDR3 is TGTGCCAGCAAGCAGGGAATAGAGACCCAGTACTTC. Its translation: CASKQGIETQYF.

This clone was counted only a few times. The DNA of the CDR3 is TGTGCCAGCTCACCGAGAGGCAGGGTGGATTCACCCCTCCACTTT. Protein product: CASSPRGRVDSPLHF. This chain uses TRBV18 with TRBJ1-6, with D possibly being TRBD1 (5 bases). V was clipped by 3 bases and J by 8 bases, with 14 bases between them. The V gene's germline CDR1 is KGHSH and CDR2 LQKENI. This CDR3 comprises 15 residues.

This clone was counted only a few times. CDR3 in DNA: TGTGCCAGCAGCTTCTCTCGGACTAGCGGGAGAAGAGATACGCAGTATTTT. Translating gives CASSFSRTSGRRDTQYF. The chain couples TRBV7-9 to TRBJ2-3, with 13 bases lining up with TRBD2. Germline-derived CDR1 and CDR2 are SEHNR and FQNEAQ (reference sequence). The CDR3 is 17 residues long. Losses at the gene ends were 3 bases for V and 5 bases for J; bases not matched to a gene: 8. Supplemented by reference TRBV7-9 and TRBJ2-3, the full variable domain reads DTGVSQNPRHKITKRGQNVTFRCDPISEHNRLYWYRQTLGQGPEFLTYFQNEAQLEKSRLLSDRFSAERPKGSFSTLEIQRTEQGDSAMYLCASSFSRTSGRRDTQYFGPGTRLTVL.

This chain connects TRBV5-1 to TRBJ2-3; D may be TRBD1 (5 bases). This CDR3 has 16 amino acids. Per the germline V gene, CDR1 is SGHRS and CDR2 is YFSETQ. Trimming stripped 0 bases from V and 1 base from J, with 12 bases between. This CDR3 reads CASSLAGQGGTDTQYF. The DNA for the CDR3 is TGCGCCAGCAGCTTGGCCGGCCAGGGCGGCACAGATACGCAGTATTTT. Based on the CDR3 plus reference TRBV5-1 and TRBJ2-3, the full variable domain is KAGVTQTPRYLIKTRGQQVTLSCSPISGHRSVSWYQQTPGQGLQFLFEYFSETQRNKGNFPGRFSGRQFSNSRSEMNVSTLELGDSALYLCASSLAGQGGTDTQYFGPGTRLTVL.

This clone was counted a single time. The rearrangement uses TRBV18 and TRBJ2-7; TRBD1 agrees at 7 bases. V shed 5 bases, J shed 6 bases, and the junction held 10 bases outside the gene matches. Germline loops: CDR1 KGHSH, CDR2 LQKENI. This CDR3 region has 14 residues. CDR3 bases: TGTGCCAGCTCAAGAGACAGGGCGAGGATCGAGCAGTACTTC. Translation gives CASSRDRARIEQYF. Filled out from reference TRBV18 and TRBJ2-7, the complete variable domain reads NAGVMQNPRHLVRRRGQEARLRCSPMKGHSHVYWYRQLPEEGLKFMVYLQKENIIDESGMPKERFSAEFPKEGPSILRIQQVVRGDSAAYFCASSRDRARIEQYFGPGTRLTVT.

The rearrangement uses TRBV28 and TRBJ2-1; TRBD2 matches 7 bases. CDR3 length: 16 residues. Per germline, CDR1 MDHEN and CDR2 SYDVKM. With 4 bases clipped from V and 0 bases from J, the junction kept 6 bases outside the gene matches. CDR3 sequence reads: CASSSLSSGSYNEQFF. For the CDR3, the DNA is TGTGCCAGCAGTTCCCTTTCTAGCGGCTCCTACAATGAGCAGTTCTTC.

This clone was seen more than once but under ten times. The CDR3 region has the DNA TGTGCCAGCAGCTTGAGGGGGGGATACGAGCAGTACTTC. Protein sequence: CASSLRGGYEQYF. This rearrangement joins TRBV5-4 to TRBJ2-7, with a possible D match to TRBD2 (7 bases). This CDR3 region has 13 residues. Germline CDR1 reads SGHNT; CDR2 reads YYREEE (reference sequence). The germline V and J ends were trimmed by 1 base and 4 bases, with 9 bases remaining between them. The complete variable domain, with remaining parts taken from reference TRBV5-4 and TRBJ2-7, reads ETGVTQSPTHLIKTRGQQVTLRCSSQSGHNTVSWYQQALGQGPQFIFQYYREEENGRGNFPPRFSGLQFPNYSSELNVNALELDDSALYLCASSLRGGYEQYFGPGTRLTVT.

J is TRBJ2-4 and V is TRBV4-2; possible D gene TRBD2, 6 bases. The CDR3 spans 12 residues. V was pared by 1 base and J by 13 bases, with 11 bases between. Germline loops: CDR1 LGHNA, CDR2 YNFKEQ. Here the CDR3 DNA reads TGTGCCAGCAGCCAAGGGGACTTGATACAGTACTTC. This codes for CASSQGDLIQYF.

V and J are TRBV28 and TRBJ2-2; a possible D gene is TRBD1 (5 bases). Germline CDR1 reads MDHEN; CDR2 reads SYDVKM. This CDR3 has 15 amino acids. The ends were cut back, 4 bases at V and 3 bases at J, with 12 bases in the middle. For the CDR3, the DNA is TGTGCCAGCAGTTCGCCAGGGATGGACACCGGGGAGCTGTTTTTT. This sequence encodes CASSSPGMDTGELFF.